The clone carrying this T cell receptor beta chain was picked up many times. Its antigen is unknown. J lost 8 bases, V lost 4 bases, and 7 bases had no gene match. Germline V lookup: CDR1 ENHRY, CDR2 SYGVKD. The CDR3 is 13 amino acids. RNA transcripts gave rise to amplified TCR beta CDR3 regions. In the first-round RT-PCR of the TCR CDR3, the HTBI primer set was used. Using its own MiXCR run on the multiplex PCR reads, TCRdb lists one record per CDR3 protein. Among about 840,000 distinct CDR3 sequences listed, roughly 40% were seen once. The data are from a study of T cells in Graves' hyperthyroidism and ophthalmopathy. Overall study results and limits: Blood also showed most of the thyroid clonotypes that were expanded above 0.001. Stable hyperthyroidism was told apart from ophthalmopathy by a model built on 13 V-J features.

It was considered stable Graves' hyperthyroidism when ophthalmopathy did not progress within 18 months. It was 10 ml of fresh peripheral blood that supplied the PBMCs. The sample comprised blood. The chain is built from TRBV10-3 and TRBJ1-2; 7 bases line up with TRBD1. This sequence originates from a man aged 18 to 29 with Graves' hyperthyroidism. As DNA, the CDR3 is TGTGCCATCAGTGGGACAGGTTGGAAGGGCTACACCTTC. Its translation: CAISGTGWKGYTF.